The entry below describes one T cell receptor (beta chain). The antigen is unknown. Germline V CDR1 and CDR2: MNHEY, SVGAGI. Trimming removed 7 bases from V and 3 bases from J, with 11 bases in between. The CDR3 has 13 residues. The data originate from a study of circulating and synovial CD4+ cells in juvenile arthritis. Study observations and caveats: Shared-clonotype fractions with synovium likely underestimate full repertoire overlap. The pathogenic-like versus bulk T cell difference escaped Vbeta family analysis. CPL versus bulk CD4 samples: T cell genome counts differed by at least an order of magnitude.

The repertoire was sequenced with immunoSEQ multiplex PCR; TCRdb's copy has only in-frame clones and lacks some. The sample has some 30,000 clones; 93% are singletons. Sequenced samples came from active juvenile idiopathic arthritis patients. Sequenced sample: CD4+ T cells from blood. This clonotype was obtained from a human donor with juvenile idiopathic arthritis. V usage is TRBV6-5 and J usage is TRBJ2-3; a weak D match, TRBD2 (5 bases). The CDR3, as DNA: TGTGCCAGCATCGACGGGGTTACAGATACGCAGTATTTT. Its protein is CASIDGVTDTQYF.